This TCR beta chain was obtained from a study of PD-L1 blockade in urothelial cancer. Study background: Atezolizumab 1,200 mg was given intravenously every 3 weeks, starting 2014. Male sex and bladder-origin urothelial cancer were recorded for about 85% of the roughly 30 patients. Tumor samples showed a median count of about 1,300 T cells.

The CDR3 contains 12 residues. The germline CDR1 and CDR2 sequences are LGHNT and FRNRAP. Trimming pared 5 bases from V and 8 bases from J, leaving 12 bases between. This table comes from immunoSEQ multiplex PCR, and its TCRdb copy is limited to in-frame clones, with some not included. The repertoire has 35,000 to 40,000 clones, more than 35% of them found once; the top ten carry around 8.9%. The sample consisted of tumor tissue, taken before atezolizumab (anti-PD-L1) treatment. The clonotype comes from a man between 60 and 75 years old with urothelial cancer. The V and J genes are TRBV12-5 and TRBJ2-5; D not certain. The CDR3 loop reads CASGPQPQTQYF. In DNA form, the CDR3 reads TGTGCTAGTGGTCCCCAGCCACAAACCCAGTACTTC.